This T cell receptor (beta chain) was documented in a study of CD8 T cells in ankylosing spondylitis (dated by TCRdb to about 2017). Background on the whole study: The study set out to find disease-linked TCR variants by profiling T cell receptor beta repertoires in ankylosing spondylitis patients and healthy donors. The full study cohort was made up of about 25 ankylosing spondylitis patients and roughly 98 healthy donors. Samples of peripheral blood were taken, and for ankylosing spondylitis patients, synovial fluid was collected as well. Beyond this particular receptor, the publication reports: Some motif variants had previously been reported in the synovial fluid and blood of reactive arthritis patients, which suggests shared mechanisms of disease initiation. Significant enrichment of the disease-linked clones was reported in matched synovial fluid samples from ankylosing spondylitis patients. Blood from ankylosing spondylitis patients appeared to be characterized by a TCR beta motif composed of under 10 highly homologous amino acid variants. A CD8+ phenotype was shown by the disease-linked clones, which were found at relatively low frequencies in peripheral blood.

The sample holds a few counts of this clonotype. Which antigen it targets is not known. No qualities accompany the bases; no much larger clone lies one base away. TCRdb shows the sequencer as Illumina HiSeq 2500. TCR beta libraries were prepared by quantitative 5'-RACE with molecular barcodes. Concerning the study's data processing: A new computational method, built on a probabilistic model of VDJ rearrangement, was used to identify disease-linked TCR variants. TCRdb redid the processing of the public reads, applying fastp at Q25 and MiXCR, and retained in-frame beta chains. Rows merge per CDR3 protein into single entries with the most common DNA and genes. TCRdb's processing, not the study's, gives the V and J calls here. The sample includes about 750,000 distinct CDR3 sequences, with under 20% observed a single time. Under 20% of the sample is taken by the ten largest. Relative to germline, V is missing 3 bases and J is missing 7 bases, with 6 bases of the junction outside any gene match. Taken from the germline V gene, the CDR1 and CDR2 loops are KGHDR and SFDVKD. The CDR3 runs 15 amino acids, cysteine and phenylalanine included. Here the CDR3 DNA is all that survives: 45 bases in frame from base 1.

Material: blood, either unsorted or a sorted T cell fraction (not recorded which). This TCR was recovered from a male donor with ankylosing spondylitis. The chain links TRBV24-1 with TRBJ2-3; TRBD2 matches 10 bases in the middle. CDR3 protein: CATSDQLAGKYTQYF. The base sequence is TGTGCCACCAGTGATCAACTAGCGGGGAAATATACGCAGTATTTT.